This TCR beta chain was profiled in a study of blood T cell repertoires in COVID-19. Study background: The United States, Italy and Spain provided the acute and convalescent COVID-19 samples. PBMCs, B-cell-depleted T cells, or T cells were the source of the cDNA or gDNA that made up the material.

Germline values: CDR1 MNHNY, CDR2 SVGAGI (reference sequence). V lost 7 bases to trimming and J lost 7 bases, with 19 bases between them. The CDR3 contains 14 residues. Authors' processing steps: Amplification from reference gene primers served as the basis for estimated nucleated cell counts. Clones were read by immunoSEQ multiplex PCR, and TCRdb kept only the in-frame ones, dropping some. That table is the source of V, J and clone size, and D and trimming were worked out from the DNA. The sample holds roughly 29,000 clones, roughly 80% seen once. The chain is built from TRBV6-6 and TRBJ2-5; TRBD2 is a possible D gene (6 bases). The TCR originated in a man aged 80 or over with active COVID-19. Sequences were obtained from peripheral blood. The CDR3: CASIPSGARGTQYF. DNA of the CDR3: TGTGCCAGCATCCCTTCGGGAGCGAGAGGGACCCAGTACTTC.